Included here is one TCR beta chain sequence, with context. Its antigen is not known. This entry comes from a study of cytomegalovirus exposure and HLA in healthy donors. Study-wide context: Of the donors genotyped, a few hundred in all, 75% to 85% fell in the Caucasian-associated ancestry cluster.

Study-wide results and limits: Later on, an analysis found that several of the most significant clusters appeared to be linked to common viral pathogens, which included parvovirus B19. No immune exposure information besides CMV serostatus was available.

Germline CDR1 GTSNPN, CDR2 SVGIG (reference sequence). V was pared by 3 bases and J by 0 bases, with 9 bases between. This CDR3 spans 14 amino acids. The PCR used 60 Vbeta and 13 Jbeta primers. Sequencing was performed with immunoSEQ multiplex PCR; in TCRdb, only in-frame clones are kept and a portion is missing. The table shows approximately 190,000 clones, with 82% occurring only once. This receptor was identified in a boy under 10 years old in good health and CMV-seronegative. The sample taken for sequencing was PBMCs. V usage is TRBV30 and J usage is TRBJ2-1; TRBD2 might be the D (5 bases). CDR3: CAWSGVSSYNEQFF. CDR3 bases: TGTGCCTGGAGCGGGGTAAGCTCCTACAATGAGCAGTTCTTC.